The count of the clone carrying this T cell receptor beta chain is one. MiXCR, run by TCRdb on the RT-PCR reads, gives a single entry per CDR3 protein. The sample consists of about 13,000 distinct CDR3 sequences, 80% to 90% of them appearing once. J was trimmed by 2 bases and V by 6 bases; bases with no gene match: 8. This CDR3 has 14 residues. CDR1 is SQVTM, CDR2 ANQGSEA, per germline. These data originate in a study of yellow fever vaccine responses in identical twins. The sequencing used T cells from blood (PBMCs), unsorted or a sorted subset (not recorded which), collected before or after yellow fever vaccination (not recorded which). The V gene is TRBV29-1, the J gene TRBJ2-7, with 9 bases identical to TRBD2. This TCR was recovered from a woman under 30 who received the yellow fever vaccine. The CDR3 sequence: CSVTNIAGAYEQYF. In nucleotides, the CDR3 is TGCAGCGTCACAAATATAGCGGGAGCCTACGAGCAGTACTTC.